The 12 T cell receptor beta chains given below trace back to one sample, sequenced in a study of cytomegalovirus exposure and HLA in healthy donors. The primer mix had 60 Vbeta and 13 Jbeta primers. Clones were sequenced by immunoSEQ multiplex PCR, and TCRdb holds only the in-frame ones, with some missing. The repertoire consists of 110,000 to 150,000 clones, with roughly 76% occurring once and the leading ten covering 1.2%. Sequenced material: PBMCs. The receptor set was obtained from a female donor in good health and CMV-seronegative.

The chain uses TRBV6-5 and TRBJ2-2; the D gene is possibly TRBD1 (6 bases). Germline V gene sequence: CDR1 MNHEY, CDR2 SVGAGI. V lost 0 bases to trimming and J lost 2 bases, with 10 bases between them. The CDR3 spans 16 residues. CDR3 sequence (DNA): TGTGCCAGCAGTTACTCCAACAGGGTAAACACCGGGGAGCTGTTTTTT. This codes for CASSYSNRVNTGELFF.

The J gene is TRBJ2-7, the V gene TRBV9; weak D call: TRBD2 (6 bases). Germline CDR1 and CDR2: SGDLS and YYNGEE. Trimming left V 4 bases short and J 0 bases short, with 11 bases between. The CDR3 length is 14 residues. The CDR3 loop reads CASSPYSGSYEQYF. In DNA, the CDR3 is TGTGCCAGCAGCCCCTATAGCGGCTCCTACGAGCAGTACTTC.

The CDR3 coding sequence is TGTGCCAGCAGTTTCTTAAAATCGGGCTATGGCTACACCTTC. Translated: CASSFLKSGYGYTF. The V call is TRBV28, the J call TRBJ1-2; D gene ambiguous. The CDR3 is 14 residues long. V lost 3 bases and J lost 4, with 12 bases in between. The V gene's germline CDR1 is MDHEN and CDR2 SYDVKM.

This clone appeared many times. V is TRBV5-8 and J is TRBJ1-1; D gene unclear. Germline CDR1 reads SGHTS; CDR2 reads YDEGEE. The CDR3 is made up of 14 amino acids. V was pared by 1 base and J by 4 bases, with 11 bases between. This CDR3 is CASSLSPGSTEAFF. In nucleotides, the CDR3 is TGTGCCAGCAGCTTGAGCCCGGGGTCCACTGAAGCTTTCTTT.

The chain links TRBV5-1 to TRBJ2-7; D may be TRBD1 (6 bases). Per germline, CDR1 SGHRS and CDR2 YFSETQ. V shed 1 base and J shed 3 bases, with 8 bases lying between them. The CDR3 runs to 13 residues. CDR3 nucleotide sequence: TGCGCCAGCAGCTTGAACAGGGACTACGAGCAGTACTTC. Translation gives CASSLNRDYEQYF.

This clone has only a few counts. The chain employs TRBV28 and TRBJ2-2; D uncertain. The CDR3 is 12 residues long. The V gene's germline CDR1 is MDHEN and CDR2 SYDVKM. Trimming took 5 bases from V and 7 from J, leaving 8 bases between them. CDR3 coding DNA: TGTGCCAGCAGTCTTTCGGGCGGGGAGCTGTTTTTT. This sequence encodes CASSLSGGELFF.

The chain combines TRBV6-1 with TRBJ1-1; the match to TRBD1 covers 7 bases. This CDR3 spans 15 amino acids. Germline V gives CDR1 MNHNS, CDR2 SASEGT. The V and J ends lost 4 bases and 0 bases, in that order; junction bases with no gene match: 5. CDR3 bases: TGTGCCAGCAGTGGAAGACAGGGACTGAACACTGAAGCTTTCTTT. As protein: CASSGRQGLNTEAFF.

CDR3 residues: CASSLQGGSHEQYF. The DNA of the CDR3 is TGTGCCAGCAGTTTACAAGGGGGATCCCACGAGCAGTACTTC. The chain links TRBV28 to TRBJ2-7; D perhaps matches TRBD1 (6 bases). The CDR3 sequence is 14 residues long. The germline V gene has CDR1 MDHEN and CDR2 SYDVKM. V lost 2 bases and J lost 5, with 13 bases in between.

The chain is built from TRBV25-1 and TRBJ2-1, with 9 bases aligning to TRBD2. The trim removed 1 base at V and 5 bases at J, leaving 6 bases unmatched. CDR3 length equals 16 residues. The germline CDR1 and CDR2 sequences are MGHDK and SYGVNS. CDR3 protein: CASSESRLAVNNEQFF. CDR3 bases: TGTGCCAGCAGTGAATCCAGACTAGCGGTCAACAATGAGCAGTTCTTC.

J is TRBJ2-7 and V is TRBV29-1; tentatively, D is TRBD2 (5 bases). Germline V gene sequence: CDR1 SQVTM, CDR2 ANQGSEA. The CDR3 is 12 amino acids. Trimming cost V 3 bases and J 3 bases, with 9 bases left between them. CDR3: CSVDGENYEQYF. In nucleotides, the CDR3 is TGCAGCGTTGACGGGGAGAACTACGAGCAGTACTTC.

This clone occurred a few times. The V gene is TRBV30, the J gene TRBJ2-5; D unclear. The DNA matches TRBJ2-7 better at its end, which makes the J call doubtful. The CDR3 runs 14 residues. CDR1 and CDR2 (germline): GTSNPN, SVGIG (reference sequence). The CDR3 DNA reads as TGTGCCTGGAGTGTGAGCCATTCCGGTTACGAGCAGTACTTC. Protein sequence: CAWSVSHSGYEQYF.

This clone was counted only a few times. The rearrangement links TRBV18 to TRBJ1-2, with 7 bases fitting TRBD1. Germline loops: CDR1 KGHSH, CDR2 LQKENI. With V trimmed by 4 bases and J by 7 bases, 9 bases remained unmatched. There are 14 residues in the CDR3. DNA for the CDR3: TGTGCCAGCTCACAAGACAGGGATCCGTCTGGCTACACCTTC. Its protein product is CASSQDRDPSGYTF.